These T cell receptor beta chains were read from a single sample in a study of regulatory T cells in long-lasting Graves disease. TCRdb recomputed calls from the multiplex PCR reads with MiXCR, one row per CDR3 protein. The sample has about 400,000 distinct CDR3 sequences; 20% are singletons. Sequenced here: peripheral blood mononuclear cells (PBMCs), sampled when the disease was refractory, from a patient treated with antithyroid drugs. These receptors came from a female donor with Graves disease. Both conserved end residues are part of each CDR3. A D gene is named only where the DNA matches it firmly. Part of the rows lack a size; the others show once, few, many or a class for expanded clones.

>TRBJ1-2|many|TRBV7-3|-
CASAQTGNSNYGYTF
TGTGCCAGCGCCCAGACCGGGAATTCCAACTATGGCTACACCTTC
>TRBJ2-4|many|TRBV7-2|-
CASSAEISKNIQYF
TGTGCCAGCAGCGCGGAGATTTCCAAAAACATTCAGTACTTC
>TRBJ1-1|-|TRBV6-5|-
CASSYSFDIDTEAFF
TGTGCCAGCAGTTACTCTTTCGATATTGACACTGAAGCTTTCTTT
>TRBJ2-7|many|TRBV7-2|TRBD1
CASRSTGDEQYF
TGTGCCAGCAGATCGACAGGGGACGAGCAGTACTTC
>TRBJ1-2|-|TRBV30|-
CAWGGAAPYGYTF
TGTGCCTGGGGCGGGGCGGCCCCATATGGCTACACCTTC
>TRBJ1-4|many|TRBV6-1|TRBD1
CASSQGAATNEKLFF
TGTGCCAGCAGCCAGGGGGCTGCAACTAATGAAAAACTGTTTTTT
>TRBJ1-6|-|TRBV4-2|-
CASSRNRDISPLHF
TGTGCCAGCAGCCGCAACCGGGACATCTCGCCCCTCCACTTT
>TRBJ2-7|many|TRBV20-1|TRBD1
CSASMDRGYEQYF
TGCAGTGCTAGTATGGACAGGGGCTACGAGCAGTACTTC
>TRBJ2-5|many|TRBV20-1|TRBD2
CSARAFSGRATQYF
TGCAGTGCTAGGGCATTTAGCGGGAGAGCGACCCAGTACTTC
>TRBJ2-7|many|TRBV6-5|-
CASSYSGMYEQYF
TGTGCCAGCAGTTACTCTGGCATGTACGAGCAGTACTTC
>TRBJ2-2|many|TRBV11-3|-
CASSDTTTGELFF
TGTGCCAGCAGCGATACAACGACCGGGGAGCTGTTTTTT
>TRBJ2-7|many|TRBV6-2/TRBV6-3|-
CASSPHYEQYF
TGTGCCAGCAGTCCTCACTACGAGCAGTACTTC
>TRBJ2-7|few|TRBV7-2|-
CASSPPRGVSAYEQYF
TGTGCCAGCAGCCCCCCCCGTGGGGTATCAGCCTACGAGCAGTACTTC
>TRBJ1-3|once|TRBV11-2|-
CASSLGVAYRSGNTIYF
TGTGCCAGCAGCTTAGGAGTTGCATATCGCTCTGGAAACACCATATATTTT
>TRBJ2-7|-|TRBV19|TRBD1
CASSGQISYEQYF
TGTGCCAGTTCGGGACAGATATCCTACGAGCAGTACTTC
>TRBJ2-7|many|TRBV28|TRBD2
CASIRDTSAGGSEQYF
TGTGCCAGCATTCGGGATACCTCAGCGGGAGGAAGCGAGCAGTACTTC
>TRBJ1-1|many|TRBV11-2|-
CASSLGGNTEAFF
TGTGCCAGCAGCTTAGGAGGGAACACTGAAGCTTTCTTT
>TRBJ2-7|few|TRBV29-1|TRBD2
CSVERGTGSSYEQYF
TGCAGCGTTGAGCGGGGGACGGGGAGCTCCTACGAGCAGTACTTC
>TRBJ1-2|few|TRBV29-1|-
CSVEGGVNYGYTF
TGCAGCGTTGAAGGCGGAGTAAACTATGGCTACACCTTC
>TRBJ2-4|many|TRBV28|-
CASSPYREGDIQYF
TGTGCCAGCAGTCCATATAGGGAGGGGGACATTCAGTACTTC
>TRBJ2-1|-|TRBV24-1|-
CATSDRRESYNEQFF
TGTGCCACCAGTGATCGAAGGGAATCCTACAATGAGCAGTTCTTC
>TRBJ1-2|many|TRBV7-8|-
CASSPFNQGATNYGYTF
TGTGCCAGCAGCCCTTTTAACCAAGGGGCGACTAACTATGGCTACACCTTC
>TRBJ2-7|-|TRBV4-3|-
CASSQGTDRYEQYF
TGCGCCAGCAGCCAAGGGACAGATAGGTACGAGCAGTACTTC
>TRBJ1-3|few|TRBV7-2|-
CASSRDTSGSGNTIYF
TGTGCCAGCAGCAGAGACACCAGCGGCTCTGGAAACACCATATATTTT
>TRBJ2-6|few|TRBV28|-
CASSLWAGANVLTF
TGTGCCAGCAGTTTATGGGCTGGGGCCAACGTCCTGACTTTC
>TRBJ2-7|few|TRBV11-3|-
CASSFVGTATYEQYF
TGTGCCAGCAGCTTTGTGGGGACCGCGACCTACGAGCAGTACTTC
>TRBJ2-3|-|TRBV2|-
CASSEADTATDTQYF
TGTGCCAGCAGTGAAGCGGATACTGCCACAGATACGCAGTATTTT
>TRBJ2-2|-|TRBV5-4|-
CASSFFLNTGELFF
TGTGCCAGCAGCTTCTTTTTGAACACCGGGGAGCTGTTTTTT
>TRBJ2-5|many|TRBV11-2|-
CASSLGISGSQETQYF
TGTGCCAGCAGCTTAGGAATTAGCGGATCCCAAGAGACCCAGTACTTC
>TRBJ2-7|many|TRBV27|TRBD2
CASSLSWTSGSEQYF
TGTGCCAGCAGTTTATCGTGGACTAGCGGGAGCGAGCAGTACTTC
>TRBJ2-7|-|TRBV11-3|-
CASSPMGRDAYEQYF
TGTGCCAGCAGCCCCATGGGCAGGGACGCATACGAGCAGTACTTC
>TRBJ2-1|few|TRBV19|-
CASRDRGNEQFF
TGTGCCAGTCGAGATCGGGGCAATGAGCAGTTCTTC
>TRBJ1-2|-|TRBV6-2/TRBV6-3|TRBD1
CASSYQDRVAVGYTF
TGTGCCAGCAGTTACCAGGACAGGGTGGCGGTCGGCTACACCTTC
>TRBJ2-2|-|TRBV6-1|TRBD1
CASSHTPWTGANTGELFF
TGTGCCAGCAGTCATACCCCCTGGACAGGAGCGAACACCGGGGAGCTGTTTTTT
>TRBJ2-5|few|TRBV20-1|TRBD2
CSAKRLALNQETQYF
TGCAGTGCTAAAAGACTAGCGCTTAACCAAGAGACCCAGTACTTC
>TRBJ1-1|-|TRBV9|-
CASSVIAETEAFF
TGTGCCAGCAGCGTAATAGCCGAAACTGAAGCTTTCTTT
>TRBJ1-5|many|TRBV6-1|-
CASRTGMGANQPQHF
TGTGCCAGCAGAACAGGGATGGGCGCCAATCAGCCCCAGCATTTT
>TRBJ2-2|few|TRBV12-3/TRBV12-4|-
CASRQLPTVANTGELFF
TGTGCCAGCAGACAACTCCCAACGGTCGCGAACACCGGGGAGCTGTTTTTT
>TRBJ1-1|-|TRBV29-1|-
CSVGQAFEAFF
TGCAGCGTTGGACAGGCGTTTGAAGCTTTCTTT
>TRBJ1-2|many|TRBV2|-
CASYVMDYGYTF
TGTGCCAGCTACGTGATGGACTATGGCTACACCTTC
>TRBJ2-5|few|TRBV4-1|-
CASSQVIRETQYF
TGCGCCAGCAGCCAAGTCATAAGGGAGACCCAGTACTTC
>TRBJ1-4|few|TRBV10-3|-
CAIRIAGDEKLFF
TGTGCCATCAGAATTGCGGGGGATGAAAAACTGTTTTTT
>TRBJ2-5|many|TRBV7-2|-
CASSRDFKETQYF
TGTGCCAGCAGCCGGGACTTCAAAGAGACCCAGTACTTC
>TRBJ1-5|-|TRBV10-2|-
CASRAPGGVQPQHF
TGCGCCAGCAGGGCTCCCGGGGGGGTACAGCCCCAGCATTTT
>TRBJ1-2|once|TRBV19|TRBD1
CASLLTGGYGYTF
TGTGCCAGTCTACTGACAGGGGGCTATGGCTACACCTTC
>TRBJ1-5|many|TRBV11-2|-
CASSADSNQPQHF
TGTGCCAGCAGCGCCGACAGTAATCAGCCCCAGCATTTT
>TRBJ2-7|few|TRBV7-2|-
CASSLLADVDEQYF
TGTGCCAGCAGCTTGCTAGCAGACGTGGACGAGCAGTACTTC
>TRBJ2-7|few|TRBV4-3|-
CASSTAVVGEQYF
TGCGCCAGCAGCACCGCGGTGGTAGGGGAGCAGTACTTC
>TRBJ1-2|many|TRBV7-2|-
CASSLVYRDGYTF
TGTGCCAGCAGCTTAGTTTACCGGGATGGCTACACCTTC
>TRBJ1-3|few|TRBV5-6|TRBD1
CASSLRQGATGNTIYF
TGTGCCAGCAGCTTGAGGCAGGGGGCGACTGGAAACACCATATATTTT
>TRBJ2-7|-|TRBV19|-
CASSIGTRGYEQYF
TGTGCCAGTAGTATTGGGACCAGAGGCTACGAGCAGTACTTC